What follows are 15 T cell receptor beta chains derived from one specimen sequenced in a study of beta chain features in type 1 diabetes. Findings of the study overall: In every one of the four CD4+ subsets, TCRB CDR3s were moderately but significantly shorter in Type 1 diabetes patients.

Sequenced material consisted of expressed TCRB transcripts (all of the isolated RNA was reverse transcribed). Using immunoSEQ multiplex PCR, the repertoire was profiled, and TCRdb retains in-frame clones only, with some absent. The data contain around 280,000 clones, about 15% of them singletons. Antigens for these TCRs are unknown. The sequencing input was naive CD4+ T cells from blood. Receptors originate from a man between 18 and 29 years old with type 1 diabetes.

This clone was recorded a few times. The chain recombines TRBV28 with TRBJ1-2; 7 bases map to TRBD1. V lost 2 bases, J lost 5 bases, and 11 bases stayed unmatched. This CDR3 is 16 amino acids long. The V gene's germline CDR1 is MDHEN and CDR2 SYDVKM. For the CDR3, the DNA is TGTGCCAGCAGTTTAGAAACAGGGGCGGGACCATATGGCTACACCTTC. Translated, it gives CASSLETGAGPYGYTF.

V gene TRBV11-2 combines with J gene TRBJ1-2; no clear D gene. The germline V gene has CDR1 SGHAT and CDR2 FQNNGV. The CDR3 spans 13 residues. Trimming pared 2 bases from V and 6 bases from J, leaving 10 bases between. The CDR3 nucleotides read TGTGCCAGCAGCTTAAGTTCCGGGGATGGCTACACCTTC. The encoded protein is CASSLSSGDGYTF.

This clone was found a few times. The chain combines TRBV6-6 with TRBJ2-7; 7 nucleotides agree with TRBD1. The germline CDR1 and CDR2 sequences are MNHNY and SVGAGI (reference sequence). The CDR3 is made up of 13 amino acids. Trimming removed 6 bases from V and 2 bases from J; junction bases left unmatched: 4. The CDR3 here is CASSPGQPYEQYF. CDR3 bases: TGTGCCAGCAGCCCGGGACAGCCCTACGAGCAGTACTTC.

J is TRBJ2-5 and V is TRBV29-1; TRBD2 aligns across 9 bases. The CDR3 runs 13 residues. The V and J ends lost 6 bases and 1 base, in that order; junction bases with no gene match: 3. Germline V gene lookup returns CDR1 SQVTM and CDR2 ANQGSEA. This CDR3 reads CSVAGLAQETQYF. CDR3 in DNA: TGCAGCGTCGCGGGACTAGCCCAAGAGACCCAGTACTTC.

This clone has more than one count but fewer than ten. The chain employs TRBV5-4 and TRBJ1-5; D is ambiguous. This CDR3 comprises 15 residues. V was cut by 0 bases and J by 4 bases, with 11 bases left in between. Germline CDR1 reads SGHNT; CDR2 reads YYREEE (reference sequence). The CDR3 region has the DNA TGTGCCAGCAGCTTGGACGGGTTTGGGAATCAGCCCCAGCATTTT. Protein: CASSLDGFGNQPQHF.

This clone was seen a handful of times. This chain connects TRBV10-3 to TRBJ2-7, with TRBD1 matching over 9 bases. The junction had 5 bases not matched to a gene; V was cut back by 3 bases and J by 2 bases. Germline V lookup: CDR1 ENHRY, CDR2 SYGVKD. The CDR3 has 15 residues. CDR3 amino acids: CAISERDRETYEQYF. The DNA for the CDR3 is TGTGCCATCAGTGAAAGGGACAGGGAGACCTACGAGCAGTACTTC.

This clone came up a few times. The rearrangement joins TRBV5-1 to TRBJ2-7; 7 bases agree with TRBD2. Germline V gives CDR1 SGHRS, CDR2 YFSETQ. There are 12 residues in the CDR3. The V segment lost 4 bases and the J segment 6 bases; nucleotides outside the gene matches: 4. The CDR3 DNA sequence: TGCGCCAGCAGCCGAGGGGAGGGCGAGCAGTACTTC. It encodes CASSRGEGEQYF. The full variable domain, completed using reference TRBV5-1 and TRBJ2-7, is KAGVTQTPRYLIKTRGQQVTLSCSPISGHRSVSWYQQTPGQGLQFLFEYFSETQRNKGNFPGRFSGRQFSNSRSEMNVSTLELGDSALYLCASSRGEGEQYFGPGTRLTVT.

The chain couples TRBV2 to TRBJ2-7; D not resolved. The CDR3 is 12 residues long. The germline V gene has CDR1 SNHLY and CDR2 FYNNEI. Trimming took 10 bases from V and 4 from J, leaving 14 bases between them. CDR3 loop: CATSRTSYEQYF. CDR3 bases: TGTGCCACCTCCCGAACGAGTTACGAGCAGTACTTC. Using reference TRBV2 and TRBJ2-7 for the parts outside the CDR3, the full variable domain is EPEVTQTPSHQVTQMGQEVILRCVPISNHLYFYWYRQILGQKVEFLVSFYNNEISEKSEIFDDQFSVERPDGSNFTLKIRSTKLEDSAMYFCATSRTSYEQYFGPGTRLTVT.

A few counts support this clone. The genes are TRBV28 and TRBJ2-7, with 12 nucleotides matching TRBD2. Per the germline V gene, CDR1 is MDHEN and CDR2 is SYDVKM. This CDR3 spans 15 amino acids. J was trimmed by 4 bases and V by 5 bases; bases with no gene match: 6. CDR3 in DNA: TGTGCCAGCAGTCCCCCGACTAGCGGGGGTTACGAGCAGTACTTC. This gives the protein CASSPPTSGGYEQYF.

Remarks on this clone: At the DNA level, this CDR3 is encoded by other sequences in the same sample as well. The chain has TRBV30 and TRBJ2-5, with a tentative D call TRBD2 (5 bases). V lost 0 bases and J lost 4, with 9 bases in between. The CDR3 runs to 13 residues. Germline assignment: CDR1 GTSNPN and CDR2 SVGIG (reference sequence). In nucleotides, the CDR3 is TGTGCCTGGAGTGTACGCGGGCCAGAGACCCAGTACTTC. Its translation: CAWSVRGPETQYF.

This rearrangement joins TRBV4-1 to TRBJ2-1; 9 bases match TRBD1. V lost 1 base to trimming and J lost 5 bases; unmatched junction nucleotides: 9. Germline-derived CDR1 and CDR2 are MGHRA and YSYEKL. This CDR3 comprises 17 residues. The CDR3 spells CASSQGWAGTGNNEQFF. CDR3 nucleotide sequence: TGCGCCAGCAGCCAAGGGTGGGCCGGGACAGGGAACAATGAGCAGTTCTTC.

The chain joins TRBV5-1 to TRBJ2-1; 9 bases agree with TRBD2. The CDR3 runs 14 residues. With 4 bases clipped from V and 7 bases from J, the junction kept 6 bases outside the gene matches. Germline assignment: CDR1 SGHRS and CDR2 YFSETQ. The CDR3 DNA follows: TGCGCCAGCAGCGTCGCGGGGGGGCTAAATGAGCAGTTCTTC. It translates to CASSVAGGLNEQFF.

The genes are TRBV28 and TRBJ1-2; the D is unclear. The germline V gene has CDR1 MDHEN and CDR2 SYDVKM. This CDR3 is 13 amino acids long. With 8 bases removed from V and 2 bases from J, the gap between germline ends came to 12 bases. The CDR3 region has the DNA TGTGCCAGCGCATCGGACTTCAACTATGGCTACACCTTC. Translated, it gives CASASDFNYGYTF.

This clone was observed a handful of times. The DNA of the CDR3 is TGCGCCAGCAGCCAAGATAGGGGAACCACTGGCACAGATACGCAGTATTTT. Residues: CASSQDRGTTGTDTQYF. The rearrangement uses TRBV4-3 and TRBJ2-3; maybe TRBD1 (5 bases). The CDR3 runs to 17 residues. Germline V CDR1 and CDR2: LGHNA, YSLEER. Trimming left V 0 bases short and J 1 base short, with 14 bases between.

V usage is TRBV20-1 and J usage is TRBJ1-4; D is undetermined. Trimming stripped 8 bases from V and 6 bases from J, with 10 bases between. Germline V gene lookup returns CDR1 DFQATT and CDR2 SNEGSKA (reference sequence). The CDR3 runs 11 residues. The CDR3 protein is CSLASYEKLFF. The CDR3 coding sequence is TGCAGTCTCGCCAGTTATGAAAAACTGTTTTTT.